The present TCR beta chain was sequenced within a study of blood T cell repertoires in COVID-19 (dated by TCRdb to 2020 to 2021). Context from the whole study: Collaborator samples came from the United States, Italy and Spain and covered acute and convalescent phases of COVID-19. The prospective study material was composed of cDNA or gDNA derived from T cells, B-cell-depleted T cells, or PBMCs. Where available, HLA class I and class II types were obtained from metadata supplied by the sample provider rather than from assay-based typing. Nearly every sample came with metadata listing a de-identified subject ID, COVID-19 status, age in years and sex. The repertoires were released in a freely available public database intended as a resource for research on the immune response to SARS-CoV-2. Subjects who had been exposed to COVID-19, were actively infected with it, or had recovered from it provided the deeply sampled blood TCRbeta repertoires that made up the dataset. The samples were drawn from the first 160 participants of the ongoing ImmuneRACE study and from 950 to 1,500 subjects provided by 6 global collaborators. What the authors observed across the whole study: The quantity of clinical and demographic metadata differed by source and by participant and was supplied without curation.

For this chain, trimming is 1 base at the V end and 5 bases at the J end, and the number of junction bases without a gene match is 12. The germline V gene gives CDR1 as SGHNT and CDR2 as YENEEA. Its CDR3 holds 18 amino acids, cysteine through phenylalanine. Of the read, only the CDR3 DNA is kept; its 54 bases are in frame from base 1. To note about this clone: Its specific antigen is unknown. No much larger clone exists at a distance of one base, and base qualities are not known.

The collaborating institutions used their own protocols to collect whole blood in K2EDTA tubes. For TCRbeta analysis, collaborators shipped samples as frozen whole blood, isolated PBMCs, or DNA extracted from either of those sample types. TCRbeta CDR3 regions were amplified from genomic DNA using the immunoSEQ Assay, a bias-controlled multiplex PCR. Processing in the source paper ran as follows. The number of nucleated cells in each sample was estimated from the amplification of reference gene primers within the assay. To quantify the absolute abundance of each unique TCRbeta CDR3 rearrangement, sequence reads were collapsed and filtered. For each sample, productive Simpson clonality was calculated as the square root of Simpson's diversity index over productive rearrangements. TCRdb's version of the immuneACCESS table is confined to in-frame rearrangements and falls short of the full clone set. An unresolved V gene accounts for under half of the shortfall where checked; the remainder is of unknown origin. V and J calls plus clone size are reproduced from that table; the DNA served to infer D and trimming. The sample table contains some 180,000 clones; only one count was recorded for around 89% of them. The biggest ten clones account for about 6.3% of the sample.

The TCR comes from a man aged 40-49 years with active or convalescent COVID-19. The chain couples TRBV11-3 to TRBJ2-1, with TRBD2 identical over 9 junction bases. Source material: peripheral blood. The CDR3 region has the sequence CASSLGLLAGFTDNEQFF. The sequence in DNA is TGTGCCAGCAGCTTAGGTCTCCTAGCGGGATTTACCGACAATGAGCAGTTCTTC.